These 9 T cell receptor beta chains were sequenced from one sample in a study of human thymus T cells. TCRdb's table, derived via immunoSEQ multiplex PCR, lists solely in-frame clones and lacks some. The top ten clones hold roughly 0.024% of a sample with some 120,000 clones, around 94% of them seen once. Resections from corrective heart surgery provided thymus tissue. The sample comprised thymus tissue. The receptor source for this set is a boy in the first two years of life with a congenital heart defect but otherwise immunologically healthy.

CDR3 residues: CASSPPLSSGGAPYNEQFF. CDR3 sequence (DNA): TGTGCCAGCAGCCCCCCTTTGTCTAGCGGGGGGGCTCCCTACAATGAGCAGTTCTTC. This sequence joins TRBV7-9 and TRBJ2-1; TRBD2 matches at 12 bases. V dropped 5 bases and J dropped 2; count of bases not matched to a gene: 13. CDR1 SEHNR and CDR2 FQNEAQ come from the germline V gene (reference sequence). This CDR3 spans 19 amino acids. The full variable domain, its missing parts supplied by reference TRBV7-9 and TRBJ2-1, is DTGVSQNPRHKITKRGQNVTFRCDPISEHNRLYWYRQTLGQGPEFLTYFQNEAQLEKSRLLSDRFSAERPKGSFSTLEIQRTEQGDSAMYLCASSPPLSSGGAPYNEQFFGPGTRLTVL.

The chain has TRBV5-1 and TRBJ1-1; D is perhaps TRBD1 (5 bases). Germline assignment: CDR1 SGHRS and CDR2 YFSETQ. This CDR3 spans 12 amino acids. Deletions cut 4 bases from V and 6 bases from J, with 10 bases between. CDR3 sequence (DNA): TGCGCCAGCAGCCCGGGGGGGGCTGAAGCTTTCTTT. Translated: CASSPGGAEAFF. The variable domain in full, with the rest retrieved from reference TRBV5-1 and TRBJ1-1, is KAGVTQTPRYLIKTRGQQVTLSCSPISGHRSVSWYQQTPGQGLQFLFEYFSETQRNKGNFPGRFSGRQFSNSRSEMNVSTLELGDSALYLCASSPGGAEAFFGQGTRLTVV.

The V gene is TRBV7-9, the J gene TRBJ2-5; the match to TRBD2 covers 7 bases. The CDR3 is 15 amino acids. The V and J ends lost 5 bases and 5 bases, in that order; junction bases with no gene match: 11. CDR1 SEHNR and CDR2 FQNEAQ come from the germline V gene (reference sequence). Written as DNA, the CDR3 is TGTGCCAGCAGCCCATCTGGTTGGGGAGGGGAGACCCAGTACTTC. This translates into CASSPSGWGGETQYF.

This chain links TRBV28 with TRBJ2-5, with TRBD1 identical over 11 bases. Trimming cost V 6 bases and J 5 bases; bases outside gene matches: 5. The CDR3 totals 14 residues. CDR1 and CDR2 from the germline V gene are MDHEN and SYDVKM. CDR3 sequence (DNA): TGTGCCAGCAGGGACAGGGGGCGGGAGGAGACCCAGTACTTC. Amino acid sequence: CASRDRGREETQYF.

The rearrangement joins TRBV5-1 to TRBJ2-1; 14 positions agree with TRBD2. J was trimmed by 10 bases and V by 4 bases; bases with no gene match: 7. The V gene's germline CDR1 is SGHRS and CDR2 YFSETQ. The CDR3 totals 15 residues. CDR3 residues: CASSAATSGGGEQFF. CDR3 nucleotides: TGCGCCAGCAGCGCCGCGACTAGCGGGGGGGGAGAGCAGTTCTTC.

The table lists this clone with a count of one. The chain uses TRBV12-2 and TRBJ2-5. TRBV12-2 is tagged as a pseudogene. The length of the CDR3 is 16 residues. CDR3 sequence (DNA): TGTGCAAGTCGCTTAGCGGGGGGCAGATTGCGAGAGACCCAGTACTTC. It codes for CASRLAGGRLRETQYF.

The CDR3 DNA is TGTGCCAGCAGCACCGAGGGACAGGGGTTCAGCTATGGCTACACCTTC. It encodes CASSTEGQGFSYGYTF. The J gene is TRBJ1-2, the V gene TRBV14; 10 bases align to TRBD1. Trimming removed 5 bases from V and 4 bases from J; junction bases left unmatched: 10. The germline gives CDR1 SGHDN, CDR2 FVKESK. The CDR3 spans 16 residues.

The chain uses TRBV7-6 and TRBJ2-3; no clear D. Germline loops: CDR1 SGHVS, CDR2 FNYEAQ. Deletions cut 4 bases from V and 2 bases from J, with 13 bases between. The CDR3 extends over 15 amino acids. CDR3 sequence: CASSSGPFSTDTQYF. The CDR3, as DNA: TGTGCCAGCAGCTCCGGCCCCTTCTCCACAGATACGCAGTATTTT.

This chain links TRBV5-5 with TRBJ1-5; tentative D call: TRBD1 (6 bases). The CDR3 extends over 14 amino acids. Trimming pared 4 bases from V and 4 bases from J, leaving 12 bases between. Germline V gene data show CDR1 as SGHKS and CDR2 as YYEKEE (reference sequence). This chain's CDR3 is CASSTGRWNQPQHF. CDR3 sequence (DNA): TGTGCCAGCAGCACAGGGCGCTGGAATCAGCCCCAGCATTTT. Looking up the rest from reference TRBV5-5 and TRBJ1-5 gives the full variable domain: DAGVTQSPTHLIKTRGQQVTLRCSPISGHKSVSWYQQVLGQGPQFIFQYYEKEERGRGNFPDRFSARQFPNYSSELNVNALLLGDSALYLCASSTGRWNQPQHFGDGTRLSIL.